These 9 T cell receptor beta chains share one sample of origin, sequenced in a study of CXCR3-negative and CXCR3-positive naive CD8 T cells. cDNA libraries for TRB were generated by 5' RACE incorporating UMI labels. Each CDR3 protein gets one entry in TCRdb, which reprocessed the 5' RACE reads and gives no DNA. The data show about 92,000 distinct CDR3 sequences, and the top ten clones hold about 1.5%. Sequencing was performed on naive CXCR3- CD8+ T cells from blood. Subset described: CD45RO-CCR7+CD27+CD95- naive CD8+ T cells lacking CXCR3 (TNR3-). Every receptor here comes from a human donor in good health. Some clones in this sample may be carry-over from other donors' samples.

The genes are TRBV28 and TRBJ2-2. The CDR3 extends over 15 amino acids. Germline V CDR1 and CDR2: MDHEN, SYDVKM. The CDR3 region is CASSLSVSGDGELFF.

The chain uses TRBV29-1 and TRBJ2-1; the TCRdb call, TRBD2, lacks DNA for checking. The CDR3 spans 16 residues. The germline CDR1 and CDR2 sequences are SQVTM and ANQGSEA. CDR3 sequence: CSVASGVVPLYNEQFF.

The chain combines TRBV7-9 with TRBJ2-3; TCRdb's D call of TRBD1 is untestable without DNA. Germline V gives CDR1 SEHNR, CDR2 FQNEAQ (reference sequence). This CDR3 is 12 amino acids long. CDR3 amino acids: CASSSTGDTQYF.

The V call is TRBV9, the J call TRBJ1-5. The CDR3 consists of 14 residues. Germline V gene sequence: CDR1 SGDLS, CDR2 YYNGEE. The chain's CDR3 is CASSVGGSNQPQHF.

This chain connects TRBV6-5 to TRBJ2-1; TCRdb returns TRBD1, unconfirmable since there is no DNA. CDR3 length: 14 amino acids. Germline-derived CDR1 and CDR2 are MNHEY and SVGAGI. The CDR3 sequence: CASAGLSSYNEQFF.

V usage is TRBV27 and J usage is TRBJ2-7; TCRdb's D call of TRBD2 is untestable without DNA. Germline CDR1 reads MNHEY; CDR2 reads SMNVEV (reference sequence). The CDR3 has 15 amino acids. The CDR3 here is CASSSPGSGSYEQYF.

The chain uses TRBV20-1 and TRBJ2-7; lacking DNA, the TRBD1 call made by TCRdb goes unchecked. The CDR3 covers 15 residues. Germline V gives CDR1 DFQATT, CDR2 SNEGSKA (reference sequence). The CDR3 reads CSATIPIGRDDEQYF.

The rearrangement joins TRBV6-1 to TRBJ2-2. The germline V gene has CDR1 MNHNS and CDR2 SASEGT. This CDR3 comprises 13 residues. The CDR3 loop is CASSVLGTGELFF.

The chain uses TRBV27 and TRBJ2-1; TCRdb gives TRBD2 as the D gene, but with no DNA this cannot be confirmed. The CDR3 is 16 amino acids. Germline lookup yields CDR1 MNHEY and CDR2 SMNVEV (reference sequence). The CDR3 protein is CASSLKGPAGDNEQFF.